This TCR beta chain derives from a study of PD-1 blockade in classical Hodgkin lymphoma. Study observations and caveats: Patients with a complete response exhibited baseline diversity comparable to newly diagnosed patients. Repertoire difference causes, possibly disease activity or prior therapy, remain undefined. Exclusion removed patients who began nivolumab under 1 year after ASCT.

Per germline, CDR1 LGHNA and CDR2 YSLEER. This CDR3 is 15 amino acids long. V was clipped by 0 bases and J by 3 bases, with 11 bases between them. Time point of the sample: cycle 4 day 1 (C4D1), after around six weeks of nivolumab. Every patient had relapsed following autologous stem cell transplantation, and cohorts differed in brentuximab vedotin exposure. Clones were read by immunoSEQ multiplex PCR, and TCRdb kept only the in-frame ones, dropping some. Here the sample spans 90,000 or so clones, around 80% being singletons. This clone has just a few counts. Its antigen remains unknown. The sample in question was peripheral blood mononuclear cells (PBMCs), obtained before the fourth cycle of nivolumab. V is TRBV4-3 and J is TRBJ1-1, with D tentatively TRBD1 (5 bases). This receptor was identified in a human donor with classical Hodgkin lymphoma. The CDR3 region is CASSQDLQGDTEAFF. DNA of the CDR3: TGCGCCAGCAGCCAAGACCTTCAGGGAGACACTGAAGCTTTCTTT.